Each of the 4 T cell receptor beta chains below was sequenced from the same sample in a study of T cell responses to AZD1222 COVID-19 vaccine. Libraries were prepared by immunoSEQ multiplex PCR; TCRdb keeps only in-frame clonotypes and omits some of them. This table has some 130,000 clones, about nine tenths appearing once. The input for sequencing was peripheral blood, taken on day 0 of AZD1222 vaccination. The receptors shown here come from an adult in good health.

V usage is TRBV3-1 (or the pseudogene TRBV3-2) and J usage is TRBJ1-2; D is possibly TRBD1 (6 bases). Germline-derived CDR1 and CDR2 are LGHDT and YNNKEL (reference sequence). This CDR3 is 15 amino acids long. V was cut by 3 bases and J by 3 bases, with 14 bases left in between. The CDR3 region has the DNA TGTGCCAGCAGCCACGATACAGGGCTTGACTATGGCTACACCTTC. Its protein product is CASSHDTGLDYGYTF.

The chain is built from TRBV7-9 and TRBJ1-1; 8 nucleotides align to TRBD1. The junction had 4 bases not matched to a gene; V was cut back by 0 bases and J by 4 bases. Germline loops: CDR1 SEHNR, CDR2 FQNEAQ (reference sequence). This CDR3 has 15 amino acids. CDR3 DNA sequence: TGTGCCAGCAGCTTAGCGACAGGGGCAGCCACTGAAGCTTTCTTT. Its protein is CASSLATGAATEAFF.

The rearrangement joins TRBV29-1 to TRBJ2-7, with TRBD1 matching over 8 bases. The germline gives CDR1 SQVTM, CDR2 ANQGSEA. This CDR3 comprises 14 residues. The V segment lost 2 bases and the J segment 4 bases; nucleotides outside the gene matches: 7. As DNA, the CDR3 is TGCAGCGTTGAATCGCCAGGGGGCGTGTACGAGCAGTACTTC. Protein product: CSVESPGGVYEQYF.

The chain links TRBV18 to TRBJ1-1; D remains ambiguous. Per germline, CDR1 KGHSH and CDR2 LQKENI. Trimming removed 3 bases from V and 1 base from J, with 9 bases in between. The CDR3 is 14 amino acids. CDR3 nucleotide sequence: TGTGCCAGCTCACCCTGGTCAGGGAACACTGAAGCTTTCTTT. It translates to CASSPWSGNTEAFF. Filled out from reference TRBV18 and TRBJ1-1, the complete variable domain reads NAGVMQNPRHLVRRRGQEARLRCSPMKGHSHVYWYRQLPEEGLKFMVYLQKENIIDESGMPKERFSAEFPKEGPSILRIQQVVRGDSAAYFCASSPWSGNTEAFFGQGTRLTVV.